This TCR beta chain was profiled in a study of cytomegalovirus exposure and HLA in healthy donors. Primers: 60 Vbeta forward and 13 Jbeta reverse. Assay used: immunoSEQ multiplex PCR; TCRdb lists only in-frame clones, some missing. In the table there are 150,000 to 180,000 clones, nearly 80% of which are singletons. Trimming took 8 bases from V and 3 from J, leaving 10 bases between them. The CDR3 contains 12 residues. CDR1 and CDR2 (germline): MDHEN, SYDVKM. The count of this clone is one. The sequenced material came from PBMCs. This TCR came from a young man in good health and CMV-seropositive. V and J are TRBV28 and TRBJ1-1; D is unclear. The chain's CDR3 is CASGPPDTEAFF. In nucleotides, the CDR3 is TGTGCCAGCGGGCCGCCCGACACTGAAGCTTTCTTT.